These 29 T cell receptor beta chains came from one sample sequenced in a study of a mutant IDH1 vaccine in newly diagnosed glioma. Time point reported: week 47, end of study. All doses held 300 ug of mutant IDH1 20-mer peptide, with topical imiquimod. TCRdb keeps only in-frame clones here, not all; method: immunoSEQ multiplex PCR. Among fewer than 55,000 clones listed, 65% were seen once. Their specific antigens are unknown. The sample consisted of peripheral blood mononuclear cells (PBMCs), taken from a glioma patient whose treatment included an IDH1 peptide vaccine. The source is a man aged 40-50 years with glioma. Some clones in this sample may be carry-over from other donors' samples.

The CDR3 DNA reads TGTGCCAGCTCACCCGGCACCGGGGAGCTGTTTTTT. It yields the protein CASSPGTGELFF. The V and J genes are TRBV18 and TRBJ2-2; no definite D call. Germline values: CDR1 KGHSH, CDR2 LQKENI. The V end lost 3 bases, the J end lost 4 bases, and 3 bases lay between the germline ends. This CDR3 is built from 12 residues.

This clone was picked up a small number of times. V is TRBV4-1 and J is TRBJ1-3, with D maybe TRBD1 (5 bases). Between the trimmed V and J ends, which lost 2 bases and 5 bases, there was a span of 10 bases. Germline loops: CDR1 MGHRA, CDR2 YSYEKL. This CDR3 has 14 amino acids. CDR3 loop: CASSQPGSRNTIYF. CDR3 nucleotides: TGCGCCAGCAGCCAACCAGGGAGCCGAAACACCATATATTTT.

J is TRBJ1-6 and V is TRBV18; the match to TRBD1 covers 8 bases. The V gene's germline CDR1 is KGHSH and CDR2 LQKENI. V shed 3 bases and J 7 bases; nucleotides not matched to a gene: 5. This CDR3 has 15 amino acids. CDR3 loop: CASSPQTGENSPLHF. DNA of the CDR3: TGTGCCAGCTCACCGCAGACAGGGGAAAATTCACCCCTCCACTTT.

In this sample, this clone turned up a few times. This chain joins TRBV4-1 and TRBJ1-2; 7 bases match TRBD1. Germline-derived CDR1 and CDR2 are MGHRA and YSYEKL. The CDR3 has 15 residues. V was clipped by 1 base and J by 3 bases; unmatched bases: 5. For the CDR3, the DNA is TGCGCCAGCAGCCAAGCCTCTACAGGGGACTATGGCTACACCTTC. Translated: CASSQASTGDYGYTF.

The chain joins TRBV5-1 to TRBJ1-4; D not certain. Looked up from germline, CDR1 is SGHRS and CDR2 is YFSETQ. V lost 0 bases to trimming and J lost 5 bases, with 14 bases between them. This CDR3 is 16 amino acids long. The CDR3 region is CASSLVGGNTNEKLFF. The CDR3 nucleotides are TGCGCCAGCAGCTTGGTAGGAGGGAACACCAATGAAAAACTGTTTTTT.

This clone occurred a few times. The J gene is TRBJ1-1, the V gene TRBV6-1, with D unclear. The CDR3 has 11 residues. V was shortened by 7 bases and J by 1 base, with 4 bases between the two germline ends. Per germline, CDR1 MNHNS and CDR2 SASEGT. The CDR3: CASIRNTEAFF. The DNA of the CDR3 is TGTGCCAGCATCCGGAACACTGAAGCTTTCTTT.

This clone came up once. This sequence joins TRBV19 and TRBJ1-1, with unresolved D. Germline V lookup: CDR1 LNHDA, CDR2 SQIVND (reference sequence). This CDR3 is 15 amino acids long. The germline V and J ends were trimmed by 6 bases and 0 bases, with 14 bases remaining between them. The CDR3 spells CASSHLPRMNTEAFF. The CDR3 DNA reads TGTGCCAGTAGCCACCTGCCCCGGATGAACACTGAAGCTTTCTTT.

The chain recombines TRBV11-3 with TRBJ2-7; TRBD1 matches at 7 bases. The CDR3 runs 12 residues. V shed 4 bases, J shed 7 bases, and the junction held 4 bases outside the gene matches. Looked up from germline, CDR1 is SGHNT and CDR2 is YENEEA. The DNA of the CDR3 is TGTGCCAGCAGCTCGCCAGGGGGTGAGCAGTACTTC. Its translation is CASSSPGGEQYF.

In this sample, this clone turned up once. The chain is built from TRBV6-1 and TRBJ2-3, with D possibly being TRBD1 or TRBD2 (5 bases each). Trimming took 6 bases from V and 2 from J, leaving 12 bases between them. The CDR3 extends over 14 amino acids. Germline values: CDR1 MNHNS, CDR2 SASEGT. The CDR3 DNA reads TGTGCCAGCAGGAGGGGATCAAACACAGATACGCAGTATTTT. Translated: CASRRGSNTDTQYF.

The V gene is TRBV5-4, the J gene TRBJ1-6; D perhaps matches TRBD1 (5 bases). The germline V and J ends were trimmed by 4 bases and 7 bases, with 12 bases remaining between them. Germline CDR1 and CDR2: SGHNT and YYREEE (reference sequence). CDR3 length equals 14 residues. The CDR3 DNA follows: TGTGCCAGCAGCCTGGGACTGATAAATTCACCCCTCCACTTT. It yields the protein CASSLGLINSPLHF.

V is TRBV5-6 and J is TRBJ1-2; 7 positions match TRBD1. The CDR3 spans 17 residues. Per the germline V gene, CDR1 is SGHDT and CDR2 is YYEEEE. J was trimmed by 4 bases and V by 2 bases; bases with no gene match: 14. Here the CDR3 reads CASSFDRDRGGRYGYTF. CDR3 sequence (DNA): TGTGCCAGCAGCTTTGACAGGGATCGGGGTGGCCGCTATGGCTACACCTTC.

The rearrangement uses TRBV30 and TRBJ1-2; TRBD1 is a possible D gene (5 bases). Looked up from germline, CDR1 is GTSNPN and CDR2 is SVGIG (reference sequence). Between the trimmed V and J ends, which lost 0 bases and 4 bases, there was a span of 9 bases. This CDR3 comprises 13 residues. The CDR3 here is CAWSVGRAYGYTF. The CDR3 nucleotides read TGTGCCTGGAGTGTCGGCAGGGCCTATGGCTACACCTTC.

The chain couples TRBV6-1 to TRBJ2-1; the match to TRBD1 covers 7 bases. V lost 10 bases, J lost 6 bases, and 9 bases stayed unmatched. Germline lookup yields CDR1 MNHNS and CDR2 SASEGT. This CDR3 has 13 residues. The CDR3 DNA sequence: TGTGCCACCCTCCGGGACAGTCTCAATGAGCAGTTCTTC. It encodes CATLRDSLNEQFF.

There are a few counts of this clone. As DNA, the CDR3 is TGTGCCAGCAGAGCCTACGTGAGGGCATGGGAAAAACTGTTTTTT. Protein: CASRAYVRAWEKLFF. The V call is TRBV6-1, the J call TRBJ1-4; D gene unclear. Germline CDR1 and CDR2: MNHNS and SASEGT. Deletions cut 6 bases from V and 8 bases from J, with 19 bases between. This CDR3 is built from 15 residues.

The rearrangement uses TRBV7-6 and TRBJ1-6, with D possibly being TRBD1 (6 bases). In germline, CDR1 is SGHVS, CDR2 FNYEAQ. Trimming cost V 0 bases and J 6 bases, with 9 bases left between them. The CDR3 extends over 15 amino acids. This CDR3 is CASSLADSPNSPLHF. CDR3 bases: TGTGCCAGCAGCTTAGCGGACAGCCCTAATTCACCCCTCCACTTT.

The chain employs TRBV7-8 and TRBJ1-1; unclear D gene. In germline, CDR1 is SGHVS, CDR2 FQNEAQ. Trimming left V 5 bases short and J 4 bases short, with 11 bases between. The CDR3 is 13 amino acids. CDR3 sequence reads: CASSRGRSTEAFF. CDR3 nucleotides: TGTGCCAGCAGCCGCGGGAGGAGCACTGAAGCTTTCTTT.

The chain has TRBV5-5 and TRBJ2-2, with 9 bases matching TRBD1. CDR3 length: 17 residues. Trimming at V came to 6 bases and at J to 3 bases, leaving 12 bases not matched to a gene. Germline assignment: CDR1 SGHKS and CDR2 YYEKEE (reference sequence). The CDR3 spells CASTKQGAPMDTGELFF. The CDR3, as DNA: TGTGCCAGCACAAAACAGGGGGCGCCTATGGACACCGGGGAGCTGTTTTTT.

The chain is built from TRBV4-1 and TRBJ2-1, with TRBD2 identical over 9 bases. With V trimmed by 0 bases and J by 4 bases, 13 bases remained unmatched. The CDR3 has 19 amino acids. Germline loops: CDR1 MGHRA, CDR2 YSYEKL. CDR3 in DNA: TGCGCCAGCAGCCAAGAGAGGGGCGGGGGGGCCGTGGGATACAATGAGCAGTTCTTC. It codes for CASSQERGGGAVGYNEQFF.

CDR3 loop: CASSYTTGTGYGYTF. The CDR3 bases are TGTGCCAGCAGTTATACGACAGGGACAGGCTATGGCTACACCTTC. This chain joins TRBV6-5 and TRBJ1-2; 8 bases align to TRBD1. Germline loops: CDR1 MNHEY, CDR2 SVGAGI. V shed 3 bases and J 4 bases; nucleotides not matched to a gene: 7. This CDR3 is built from 15 residues.

This chain links TRBV2 with TRBJ1-2; unclear D gene. The V and J ends lost 4 bases and 2 bases respectively, with 8 bases between them. The CDR3 has 13 amino acids. Germline V gives CDR1 SNHLY, CDR2 FYNNEI. The chain's CDR3 is CASSVVGNYGYTF. The CDR3 DNA follows: TGTGCCAGCAGTGTGGTCGGGAACTATGGCTACACCTTC.

The chain carries TRBV12-5 and TRBJ1-6; D unclear. The CDR3 has 15 amino acids. Germline assignment: CDR1 LGHNT and CDR2 FRNRAP. Trimming left V 5 bases short and J 0 bases short, with 8 bases between. The CDR3 bases are TGTGCTAGTGGTCCCACCGCCTCCTATAATTCACCCCTCCACTTT. As protein: CASGPTASYNSPLHF.

This clone appeared a few times. This sequence joins TRBV2 and TRBJ1-5; D is possibly TRBD1 (6 bases). The CDR3 extends over 14 amino acids. Between the trimmed V and J ends, which lost 1 base and 5 bases, there was a span of 9 bases. Germline V gene sequence: CDR1 SNHLY, CDR2 FYNNEI. This chain's CDR3 is CASSEGQGHQPQHF. The CDR3 bases are TGTGCCAGCAGTGAAGGTCAGGGGCATCAGCCCCAGCATTTT.

This clone was detected a few times. The V and J genes are TRBV18 and TRBJ2-4, with a possible D match to TRBD1 (5 bases). Per germline, CDR1 KGHSH and CDR2 LQKENI. The CDR3 totals 16 residues. V shed 4 bases and J shed 1 base, with 14 bases lying between them. The chain's CDR3 is CASSRTQGSAKNIQYF. The CDR3 coding sequence is TGTGCCAGCTCACGAACCCAGGGTTCGGCCAAAAACATTCAGTACTTC.

This chain links TRBV18 with TRBJ1-1; tentatively, D is TRBD1 (6 bases). This CDR3 is built from 14 residues. Trimming removed 3 bases from V and 8 bases from J, with 16 bases in between. Germline V gene lookup returns CDR1 KGHSH and CDR2 LQKENI. Here the CDR3 reads CASSPRIDRREAFF. The CDR3 region has the DNA TGTGCCAGCTCACCCCGGATTGACAGGCGCGAAGCTTTCTTT.

The table lists this clone with a few counts. The V gene is TRBV2, the J gene TRBJ2-3; weak D call: TRBD1 (6 bases). Trimming cost V 2 bases and J 4 bases, with 13 bases left between them. The CDR3 is 15 residues long. Germline V gene data show CDR1 as SNHLY and CDR2 as FYNNEI. CDR3 region: CASSERQGFPDTQYF. CDR3 coding DNA: TGTGCCAGCAGTGAACGGCAGGGGTTCCCAGATACGCAGTATTTT.

The sample holds one count of this clone. CDR3 nucleotides: TGCGCCAGCAGCGGGACCGGGACGCACTCCTACGAGCAGTACTTC. This codes for CASSGTGTHSYEQYF. V and J are TRBV5-1 and TRBJ2-7; possibly TRBD1 or TRBD2 for D (5 bases each). Per germline, CDR1 SGHRS and CDR2 YFSETQ. This CDR3 spans 15 amino acids. The ends were cut back, 4 bases at V and 0 bases at J, with 14 bases in the middle.

This clone was seen more than once but under ten times. The rearrangement joins TRBV2 to TRBJ1-1, with D possibly being TRBD1 (5 bases). V was shortened by 5 bases and J by 7 bases, with 20 bases between the two germline ends. The CDR3 has 15 amino acids. CDR1 SNHLY and CDR2 FYNNEI come from the germline V gene. The CDR3 reads CASSIYQGVNREAFF. Here the CDR3 DNA reads TGTGCCAGCAGTATTTATCAGGGAGTCAACCGTGAAGCTTTCTTT.

This chain connects TRBV6-5 to TRBJ1-2; D might be TRBD1 (5 bases). The CDR3 contains 13 residues. V was pared by 6 bases and J by 4 bases, with 12 bases between. Per the germline V gene, CDR1 is MNHEY and CDR2 is SVGAGI. CDR3 coding DNA: TGTGCCAGCAGAACGCAGGGCGGCTATGGCTACACCTTC. Its translation: CASRTQGGYGYTF.

This chain joins TRBV5-6 and TRBJ2-7, with 10 nucleotides matching TRBD1. CDR1 is SGHDT and CDR2 is YYEEEE in the germline V gene. The CDR3 is 15 residues long. With 0 bases clipped from V and 7 bases from J, the junction kept 7 bases outside the gene matches. CDR3 loop: CASSLAGTGAREQYF. The CDR3 DNA reads as TGTGCCAGCAGCTTGGCCGGGACAGGGGCAAGGGAGCAGTACTTC.